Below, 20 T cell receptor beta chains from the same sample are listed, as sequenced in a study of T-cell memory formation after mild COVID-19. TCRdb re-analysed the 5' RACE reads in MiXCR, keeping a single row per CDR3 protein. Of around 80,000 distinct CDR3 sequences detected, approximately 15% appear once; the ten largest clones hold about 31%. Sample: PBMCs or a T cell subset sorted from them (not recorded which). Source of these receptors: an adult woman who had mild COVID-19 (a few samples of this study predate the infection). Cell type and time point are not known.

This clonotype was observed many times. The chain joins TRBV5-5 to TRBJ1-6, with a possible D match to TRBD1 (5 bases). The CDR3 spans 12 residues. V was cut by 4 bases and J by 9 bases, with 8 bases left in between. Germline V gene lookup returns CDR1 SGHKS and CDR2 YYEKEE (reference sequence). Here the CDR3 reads CASSGGASPLHF. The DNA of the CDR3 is TGTGCCAGCAGCGGCGGGGCTTCACCCCTCCACTTT.

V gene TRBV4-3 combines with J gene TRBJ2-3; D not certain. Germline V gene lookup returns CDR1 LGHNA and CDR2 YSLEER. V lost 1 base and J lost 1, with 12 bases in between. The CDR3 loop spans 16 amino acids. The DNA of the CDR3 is TGCGCCAGCAGCCAAGGCGTCGCACTCGGCACAGATACGCAGTATTTT. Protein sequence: CASSQGVALGTDTQYF.

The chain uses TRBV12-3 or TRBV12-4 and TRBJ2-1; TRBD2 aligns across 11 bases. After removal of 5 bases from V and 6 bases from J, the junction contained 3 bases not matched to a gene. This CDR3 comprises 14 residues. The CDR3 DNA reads TGTGCCAGCAGTATACTAGCGGGAGTCAATGAGCAGTTCTTC. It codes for CASSILAGVNEQFF.

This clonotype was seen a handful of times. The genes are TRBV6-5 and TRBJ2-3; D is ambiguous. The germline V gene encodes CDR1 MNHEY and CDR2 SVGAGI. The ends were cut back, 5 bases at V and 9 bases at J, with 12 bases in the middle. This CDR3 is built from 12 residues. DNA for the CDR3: TGTGCCAGCAGTGACCCAATGGAAACGCAGTATTTT. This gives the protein CASSDPMETQYF.

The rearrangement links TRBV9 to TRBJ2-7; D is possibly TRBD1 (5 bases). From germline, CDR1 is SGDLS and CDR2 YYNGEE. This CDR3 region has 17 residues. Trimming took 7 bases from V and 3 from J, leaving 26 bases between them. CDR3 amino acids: CASRETDSGRAYYEQYF. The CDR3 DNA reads TGTGCCAGCCGCGAGACCGATTCGGGCAGGGCTTACTACGAGCAGTACTTC.

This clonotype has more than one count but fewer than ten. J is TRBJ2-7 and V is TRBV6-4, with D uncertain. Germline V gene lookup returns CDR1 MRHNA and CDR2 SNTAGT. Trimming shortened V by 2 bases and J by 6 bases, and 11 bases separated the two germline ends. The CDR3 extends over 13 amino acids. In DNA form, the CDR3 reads TGTGCCAGCAGTGACACACGGACCTCCGAGCAGTACTTC. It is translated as CASSDTRTSEQYF.

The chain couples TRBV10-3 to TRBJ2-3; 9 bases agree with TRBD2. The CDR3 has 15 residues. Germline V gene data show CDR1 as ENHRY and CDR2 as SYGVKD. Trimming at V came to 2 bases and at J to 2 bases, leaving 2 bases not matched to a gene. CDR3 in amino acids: CAISETSGYTDTQYF. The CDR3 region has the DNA TGTGCCATCAGTGAGACTAGCGGGTACACAGATACGCAGTATTTT.

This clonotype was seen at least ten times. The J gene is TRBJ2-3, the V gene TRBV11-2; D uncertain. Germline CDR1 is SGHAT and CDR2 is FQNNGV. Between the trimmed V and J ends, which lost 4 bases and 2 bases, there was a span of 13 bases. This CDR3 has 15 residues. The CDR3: CASSSFPRDTDTQYF. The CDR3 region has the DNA TGTGCCAGCAGCTCATTCCCAAGGGACACAGATACGCAGTATTTT.

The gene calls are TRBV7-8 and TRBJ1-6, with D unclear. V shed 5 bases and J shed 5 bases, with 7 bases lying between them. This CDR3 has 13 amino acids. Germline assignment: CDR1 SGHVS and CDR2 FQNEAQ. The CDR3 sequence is CASSETNNSPLHF. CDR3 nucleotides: TGTGCCAGCAGCGAGACAAATAATTCACCCCTCCACTTT.

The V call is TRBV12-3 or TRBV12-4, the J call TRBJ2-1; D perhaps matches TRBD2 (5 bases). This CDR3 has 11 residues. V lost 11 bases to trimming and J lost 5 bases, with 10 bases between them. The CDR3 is CAGGSDNEQFF. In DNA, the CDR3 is TGTGCCGGAGGTTCCGACAATGAGCAGTTCTTC.

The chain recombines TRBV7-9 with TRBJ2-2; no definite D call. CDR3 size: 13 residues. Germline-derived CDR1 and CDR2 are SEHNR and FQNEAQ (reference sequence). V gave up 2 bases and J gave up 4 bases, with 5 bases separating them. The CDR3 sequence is CASSLTTTGELFF. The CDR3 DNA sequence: TGTGCCAGCAGCTTAACGACCACCGGGGAGCTGTTTTTT.

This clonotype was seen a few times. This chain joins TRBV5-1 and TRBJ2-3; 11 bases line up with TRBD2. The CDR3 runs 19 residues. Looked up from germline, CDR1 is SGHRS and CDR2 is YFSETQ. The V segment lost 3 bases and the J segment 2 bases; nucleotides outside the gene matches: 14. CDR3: CASSSPPSGGTFYTDTQYF. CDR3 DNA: TGCGCCAGCAGCTCTCCACCTAGCGGGGGGACCTTCTACACAGATACGCAGTATTTT.

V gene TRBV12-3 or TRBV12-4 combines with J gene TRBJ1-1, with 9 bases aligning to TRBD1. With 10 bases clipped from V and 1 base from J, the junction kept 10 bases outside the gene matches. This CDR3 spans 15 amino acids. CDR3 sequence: CATTGQGLGNTEAFF. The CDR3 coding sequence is TGTGCCACTACGGGACAGGGCTTAGGGAACACTGAAGCTTTCTTT.

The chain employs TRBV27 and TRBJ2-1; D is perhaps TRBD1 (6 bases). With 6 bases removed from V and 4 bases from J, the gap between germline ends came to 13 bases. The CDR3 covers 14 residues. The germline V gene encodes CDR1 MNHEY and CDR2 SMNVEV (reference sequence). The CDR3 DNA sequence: TGTGCCAGCAGACTGGACAGCCGTTACAATGAGCAGTTCTTC. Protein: CASRLDSRYNEQFF.

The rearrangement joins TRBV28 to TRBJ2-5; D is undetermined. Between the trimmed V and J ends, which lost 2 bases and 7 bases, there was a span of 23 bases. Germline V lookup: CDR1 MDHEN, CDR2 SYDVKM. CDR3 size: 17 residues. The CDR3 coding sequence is TGTGCCAGCAGTTTAAGGCCCTCGGCTCCTGGGGATATGACCCAGTACTTC. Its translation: CASSLRPSAPGDMTQYF.

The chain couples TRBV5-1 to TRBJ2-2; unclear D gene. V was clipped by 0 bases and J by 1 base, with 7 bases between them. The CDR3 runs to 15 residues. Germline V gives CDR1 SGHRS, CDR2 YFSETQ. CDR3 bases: TGCGCCAGCAGCTTGGAGGCAGGGAACACCGGGGAGCTGTTTTTT. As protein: CASSLEAGNTGELFF.

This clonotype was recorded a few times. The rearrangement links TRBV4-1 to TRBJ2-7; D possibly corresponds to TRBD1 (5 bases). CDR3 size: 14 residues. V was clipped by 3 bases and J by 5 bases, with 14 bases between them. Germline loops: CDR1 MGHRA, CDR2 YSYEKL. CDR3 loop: CASSQAQGFNEQYF. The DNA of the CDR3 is TGCGCCAGCAGCCAGGCCCAGGGTTTCAACGAGCAGTACTTC.

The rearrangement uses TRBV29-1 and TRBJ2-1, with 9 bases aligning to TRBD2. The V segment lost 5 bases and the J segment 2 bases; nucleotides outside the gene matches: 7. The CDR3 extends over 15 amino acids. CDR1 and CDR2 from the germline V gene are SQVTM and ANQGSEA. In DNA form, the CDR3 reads TGCAGCGTTAAGGGTAGCGGGAGAACCTACAATGAGCAGTTCTTC. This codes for CSVKGSGRTYNEQFF.

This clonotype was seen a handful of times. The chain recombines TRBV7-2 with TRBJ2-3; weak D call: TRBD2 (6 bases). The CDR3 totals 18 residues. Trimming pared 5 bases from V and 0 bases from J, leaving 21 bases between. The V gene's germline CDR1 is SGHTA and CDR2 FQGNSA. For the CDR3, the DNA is TGTGCCAGCAGCCTCCCGGAGGGGTTGGCGGGAAGCACAGATACGCAGTATTTT. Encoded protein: CASSLPEGLAGSTDTQYF. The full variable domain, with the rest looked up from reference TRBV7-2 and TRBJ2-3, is GAGVSQSPSNKVTEKGKDVELRCDPISGHTALYWYRQSLGQGLEFLIYFQGNSAPDKSGLPSDRFSAERTGGSVSTLTIQRTQQEDSAVYLCASSLPEGLAGSTDTQYFGPGTRLTVL.

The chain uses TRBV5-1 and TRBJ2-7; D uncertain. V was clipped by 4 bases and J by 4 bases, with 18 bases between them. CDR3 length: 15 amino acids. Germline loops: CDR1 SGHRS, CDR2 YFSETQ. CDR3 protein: CASSPGPSKIYEQYF. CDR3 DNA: TGCGCCAGCAGCCCCGGTCCCAGCAAGATTTACGAGCAGTACTTC.